This T cell receptor beta chain is drawn from a study of blood T cells in healthy people across ages. Regarding the study as a whole: The study found TCR beta diversity correlated strongly with naive T cell percentage.

A second roughly 6 to 11 cycle PCR used barcoded and J-beta primers. TCRdb ran MiXCR on the 5' RACE reads and lists one entry per CDR3 protein. The sample includes hundreds of thousands of distinct CDR3 sequences, about 42% seen only once; the top ten take over 15%. V was pared by 5 bases and J by 5 bases, with 12 bases of the junction left unmatched. Per the germline V gene, CDR1 is SGHTA and CDR2 is FQGTGA. The CDR3 totals 16 residues. Comments on this clonotype: Its antigen is not identified.

Total RNA extracted from each sample amounted to at least 5.5 micrograms. The sequenced sample was blood. The sequence derives from an elderly man in good health. V gene TRBV7-3 combines with J gene TRBJ2-1, with 7 positions matching TRBD2. As DNA, the CDR3 is TGTGCCAGCAGCATTGGGACTACTCCCCCTAACAATGAGCAGTTCTTC. It encodes CASSIGTTPPNNEQFF.